These 25 T cell receptor beta chains came from one sample sequenced in a study of T cell responses to AZD1222 COVID-19 vaccine. Generated by immunoSEQ multiplex PCR, the TCRdb table keeps only in-frame clones and is missing some. The table has about 120,000 clones, about 92% seen once. This specimen was peripheral blood, taken 28 days after the second AZD1222 dose. The source of these receptors is an adult who received the AZD1222 COVID-19 vaccine.

The chain is built from TRBV28 and TRBJ1-5; D uncertain. The CDR3 spans 14 residues. V lost 1 base and J 1 base, leaving 5 bases between the germline ends. Germline values: CDR1 MDHEN, CDR2 SYDVKM. This CDR3 is CASSLSESNQPQHF. CDR3 sequence (DNA): TGTGCCAGCAGTTTATCAGAGAGCAATCAGCCCCAGCATTTT.

This rearrangement joins TRBV5-6 to TRBJ2-3; 7 bases align to TRBD1. CDR1 is SGHDT and CDR2 is YYEEEE in the germline V gene. Losses at the gene ends were 4 bases for V and 0 bases for J; bases not matched to a gene: 8. This CDR3 spans 16 amino acids. The CDR3 nucleotides read TGTGCCAGCAGCGGCCAGGACAGGACGAGCACAGATACGCAGTATTTT. Amino acid sequence: CASSGQDRTSTDTQYF.

This chain connects TRBV7-3 to TRBJ2-1, with 7 bases lining up with TRBD2. This CDR3 comprises 15 residues. Germline values: CDR1 SGHTA, CDR2 FQGTGA. V lost 2 bases to trimming and J lost 4 bases; unmatched junction nucleotides: 5. CDR3 residues: CASSLASGTYNEQFF. CDR3 in DNA: TGTGCCAGCAGCTTAGCTAGCGGTACATACAATGAGCAGTTCTTC.

The chain uses TRBV18 and TRBJ2-7; possible D gene TRBD2, 6 bases. There are 15 residues in the CDR3. From germline, CDR1 is KGHSH and CDR2 LQKENI. The germline V and J ends were trimmed by 0 bases and 7 bases, with 16 bases remaining between them. The CDR3 is CASSPPGTHAREQYF. The CDR3 nucleotides read TGTGCCAGCTCACCACCCGGGACTCACGCGCGGGAGCAGTACTTC.

The chain has TRBV6-5 and TRBJ1-6; possible D gene TRBD1, 5 bases. From germline, CDR1 is MNHEY and CDR2 SVGAGI. The CDR3 covers 15 residues. Trimming stripped 7 bases from V and 5 bases from J, with 15 bases between. The CDR3 reads CASIAPGGDNSPLHF. Written as DNA, the CDR3 is TGTGCCAGCATCGCGCCTGGGGGAGATAATTCACCCCTCCACTTT.

This clone came up once. V gene TRBV6-5 combines with J gene TRBJ1-2; a weak D match, TRBD1 (5 bases). Germline CDR1 is MNHEY and CDR2 is SVGAGI. The CDR3 is 13 residues long. V lost 4 bases and J 7 bases, leaving 13 bases between the germline ends. CDR3 coding DNA: TGTGCCAGCAGTTCGATCCAGGGATCTGGCTACACCTTC. Protein sequence: CASSSIQGSGYTF.

V and J are TRBV6-2 or TRBV6-3 and TRBJ1-2, with 8 bases matching TRBD1. The J segment lost 4 bases and the V segment lost 5 bases, leaving 3 bases of the junction unmatched. Germline V gene lookup returns CDR1 MNHEY and CDR2 SVGEGT. The length of the CDR3 is 13 residues. As DNA, the CDR3 is TGTGCCAGCAGTCACGGACAGGGCTATGGCTACACCTTC. Translating gives CASSHGQGYGYTF.

The rearrangement uses TRBV6-2 or TRBV6-3 and TRBJ2-7; D is unresolved. V was shortened by 4 bases and J by 0 bases, with 13 bases between the two germline ends. Germline values: CDR1 MNHEY, CDR2 SVGEGT. This CDR3 has 15 residues. The CDR3 DNA sequence: TGTGCCAGCAGTTCGACTGACTTTCCCTCCTACGAGCAGTACTTC. It translates to CASSSTDFPSYEQYF.

This clone came up once. J is TRBJ2-3 and V is TRBV11-3; weak D call: TRBD1 (5 bases). Trimming shortened V by 3 bases and J by 0 bases, and 7 bases separated the two germline ends. Germline V gives CDR1 SGHNT, CDR2 YENEEA. There are 14 residues in the CDR3. In DNA, the CDR3 is TGTGCCAGCAGCTTCCAGGGAAGCACAGATACGCAGTATTTT. Its protein is CASSFQGSTDTQYF.

This rearrangement joins TRBV3-1 (or the pseudogene TRBV3-2) to TRBJ1-4, with D uncertain. The V end was cut by 1 base, the J end by 5 bases, with 8 bases between. Germline lookup yields CDR1 LGHDT and CDR2 YNNKEL (reference sequence). This CDR3 contains 14 residues. For the CDR3, the DNA is TGTGCCAGCAGCCAAGCTGGGTCCAATGAAAAACTGTTTTTT. As protein: CASSQAGSNEKLFF.

The CDR3 reads CASTGRYGYTF. The CDR3 bases are TGTGCCAGCACCGGACGGTATGGCTACACCTTC. The chain recombines TRBV2 with TRBJ1-2; D gene uncertain. V lost 7 bases, J lost 5 bases, and 8 bases lay in between. The germline V gene has CDR1 SNHLY and CDR2 FYNNEI. The CDR3 sequence is 11 residues long. The full variable domain, rest sourced from reference TRBV2 and TRBJ1-2, is EPEVTQTPSHQVTQMGQEVILRCVPISNHLYFYWYRQILGQKVEFLVSFYNNEISEKSEIFDDQFSVERPDGSNFTLKIRSTKLEDSAMYFCASTGRYGYTFGSGTRLTVV.

V and J are TRBV18 and TRBJ2-2, with a possible D match to TRBD2 (6 bases). This CDR3 has 16 amino acids. Trimming stripped 3 bases from V and 0 bases from J, with 11 bases between. CDR1 is KGHSH and CDR2 is LQKENI in the germline V gene. The CDR3 bases are TGTGCCAGCTCACCTTGGAGCGGGCCGAACACCGGGGAGCTGTTTTTT. It encodes CASSPWSGPNTGELFF.

The CDR3 bases are TGCGCCAGCAGCCGAACTAGCGGGATTTCCTACGAGCAGTACTTC. Residues: CASSRTSGISYEQYF. The V call is TRBV4-1, the J call TRBJ2-7; 10 bases match TRBD2. Germline-derived CDR1 and CDR2 are MGHRA and YSYEKL. Trimming cost V 4 bases and J 1 base; bases outside gene matches: 4. There are 15 residues in the CDR3.

This clone came up once. The chain uses TRBV15 and TRBJ2-6; D is perhaps TRBD1 or TRBD2 (5 bases each). Germline V gives CDR1 LNHNV, CDR2 YYDKDF (reference sequence). Trimming took 3 bases from V and 7 from J, leaving 25 bases between them. CDR3 length equals 19 residues. DNA of the CDR3: TGTGCCACCAGCAGTATCCGCCGGGACGGCGTCTGGGGAGCCAACGTCCTGACTTTC. As protein: CATSSIRRDGVWGANVLTF.

The chain joins TRBV19 to TRBJ1-5; 7 bases are shared with TRBD1. Germline CDR1 and CDR2: LNHDA and SQIVND (reference sequence). The junction had 8 bases not matched to a gene; V was cut back by 4 bases and J by 2 bases. This CDR3 region has 16 residues. The DNA of the CDR3 is TGTGCCAGTAGTACCCAGGGGGGGTCGGGCAATCAGCCCCAGCATTTT. Its protein product is CASSTQGGSGNQPQHF.

This clone was detected a few times. The V gene is TRBV19, the J gene TRBJ1-1; possibly TRBD1 for D (6 bases). V was shortened by 3 bases and J by 3 bases, with 8 bases between the two germline ends. The CDR3 runs to 13 residues. Germline assignment: CDR1 LNHDA and CDR2 SQIVND (reference sequence). The CDR3 sequence is CASSMKGDTEAFF. CDR3 DNA: TGTGCCAGTAGTATGAAGGGGGACACTGAAGCTTTCTTT.

This clone has just one count. This sequence joins TRBV7-2 and TRBJ2-3; 9 nucleotides match TRBD1. This CDR3 has 18 amino acids. Germline V gives CDR1 SGHTA, CDR2 FQGNSA. V shed 5 bases, J shed 0 bases, and the junction held 12 bases outside the gene matches. The CDR3 DNA is TGTGCCAGCAGCAAAAAAAACCCCGGGACAGGGAGCACAGATACGCAGTATTTT. Protein product: CASSKKNPGTGSTDTQYF. Full variable domain (outside the CDR3, taken from reference TRBV7-2 and TRBJ2-3): GAGVSQSPSNKVTEKGKDVELRCDPISGHTALYWYRQSLGQGLEFLIYFQGNSAPDKSGLPSDRFSAERTGGSVSTLTIQRTQQEDSAVYLCASSKKNPGTGSTDTQYFGPGTRLTVL.

V and J are TRBV4-1 and TRBJ1-2; D uncertain. CDR3 length: 18 amino acids. Trimming removed 1 base at V and 0 bases at J, with 18 bases between. The germline V gene encodes CDR1 MGHRA and CDR2 YSYEKL. The CDR3 loop reads CASSQVFLGREPNYGYTF. CDR3 coding DNA: TGCGCCAGCAGCCAAGTATTTCTGGGGAGGGAACCTAACTATGGCTACACCTTC.

The rearrangement uses TRBV10-3 and TRBJ1-5; possibly TRBD1 for D (5 bases). Per the germline V gene, CDR1 is ENHRY and CDR2 is SYGVKD. The CDR3 has 14 residues. V was clipped by 2 bases and J by 8 bases, with 13 bases between them. The chain's CDR3 is CAISERGGEKPQHF. The CDR3 nucleotides read TGTGCCATCAGTGAGCGGGGCGGTGAAAAGCCCCAGCATTTT.

V usage is TRBV4-1 and J usage is TRBJ2-7; 8 positions match TRBD2. This CDR3 has 15 amino acids. V shed 0 bases, J shed 5 bases, and the junction held 6 bases outside the gene matches. The V gene's germline CDR1 is MGHRA and CDR2 YSYEKL. The CDR3 nucleotides are TGCGCCAGCAGCCAAGAAACCACCGGGGGGGACGAGCAGTACTTC. Amino acid sequence: CASSQETTGGDEQYF.

This clone was detected only once. The chain couples TRBV11-3 to TRBJ2-2, with 8 bases fitting TRBD1. After removal of 8 bases from V and 13 bases from J, the junction contained 6 bases not matched to a gene. The CDR3 has 11 residues. Germline V gene lookup returns CDR1 SGHNT and CDR2 YENEEA. This CDR3 is CASSRGQRLFF. The DNA of the CDR3 is TGTGCCAGCTCCAGGGGGCAGAGGCTGTTTTTT.

For the CDR3, the DNA is TGTGCCAGCAGCTCCCGTCTCGGCCAGCCCCAGCATTTT. The encoded protein is CASSSRLGQPQHF. The chain uses TRBV5-6 and TRBJ1-5; D gene unclear. Germline CDR1 and CDR2: SGHDT and YYEEEE. The V end was cut by 3 bases, the J end by 7 bases, with 11 bases between. This CDR3 spans 13 amino acids.

The gene calls are TRBV7-9 and TRBJ1-1; D unresolved. The CDR3 is made up of 17 amino acids. The germline CDR1 and CDR2 sequences are SEHNR and FQNEAQ (reference sequence). Trimming shortened V by 3 bases and J by 5 bases, and 22 bases separated the two germline ends. The CDR3 DNA reads TGTGCCAGCAGCTTGGGTATGGCGCCAGAGGTAGAAACTGAAGCTTTCTTT. Translating it yields CASSLGMAPEVETEAFF.

The chain combines TRBV15 with TRBJ1-5, with 9 nucleotides matching TRBD1. The CDR3 is 13 amino acids. Germline assignment: CDR1 LNHNV and CDR2 YYDKDF (reference sequence). V shed 5 bases and J 8 bases; nucleotides not matched to a gene: 4. In nucleotides, the CDR3 is TGTGCCACCAGCTCCGGGACAGGGAAGCCCCAGCATTTT. Translation gives CATSSGTGKPQHF.

The V call is TRBV5-1, the J call TRBJ2-7; tentative D call: TRBD2 (6 bases). V lost 7 bases and J lost 2, with 13 bases in between. The CDR3 runs 13 residues. Germline V gives CDR1 SGHRS, CDR2 YFSETQ. CDR3 sequence reads: CASSGTGAYEQYF. DNA of the CDR3: TGCGCCAGCTCCGGGACGGGAGCCTACGAGCAGTACTTC.